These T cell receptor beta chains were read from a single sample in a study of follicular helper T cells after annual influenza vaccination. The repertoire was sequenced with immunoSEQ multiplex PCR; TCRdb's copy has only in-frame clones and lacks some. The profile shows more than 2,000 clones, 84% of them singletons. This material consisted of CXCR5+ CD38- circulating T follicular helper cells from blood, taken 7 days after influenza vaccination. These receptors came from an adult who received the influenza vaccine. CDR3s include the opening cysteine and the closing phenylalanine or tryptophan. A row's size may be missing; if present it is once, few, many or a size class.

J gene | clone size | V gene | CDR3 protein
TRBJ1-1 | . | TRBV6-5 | CASSPPGVTEAFF
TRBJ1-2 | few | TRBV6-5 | CASSYEPGGVGYTF
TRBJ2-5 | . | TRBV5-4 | CASSSDREETQYF
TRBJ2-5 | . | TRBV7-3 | CASSRLAGETQYF
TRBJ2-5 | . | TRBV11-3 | CASSLGLAAKETQYF
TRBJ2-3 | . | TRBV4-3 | CASSQEVRTDTQYF
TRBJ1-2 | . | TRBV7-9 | CASSLDVGFGYTF
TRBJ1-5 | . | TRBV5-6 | CASSLYGRTANQPQHF
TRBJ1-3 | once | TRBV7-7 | CASSPGTGGNTIYF
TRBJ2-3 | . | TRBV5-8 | CAGGVRGSTDTQYF
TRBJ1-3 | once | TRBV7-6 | CASGNPRTGNTIYF
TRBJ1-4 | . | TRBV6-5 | CASRERVTDTEKLFF